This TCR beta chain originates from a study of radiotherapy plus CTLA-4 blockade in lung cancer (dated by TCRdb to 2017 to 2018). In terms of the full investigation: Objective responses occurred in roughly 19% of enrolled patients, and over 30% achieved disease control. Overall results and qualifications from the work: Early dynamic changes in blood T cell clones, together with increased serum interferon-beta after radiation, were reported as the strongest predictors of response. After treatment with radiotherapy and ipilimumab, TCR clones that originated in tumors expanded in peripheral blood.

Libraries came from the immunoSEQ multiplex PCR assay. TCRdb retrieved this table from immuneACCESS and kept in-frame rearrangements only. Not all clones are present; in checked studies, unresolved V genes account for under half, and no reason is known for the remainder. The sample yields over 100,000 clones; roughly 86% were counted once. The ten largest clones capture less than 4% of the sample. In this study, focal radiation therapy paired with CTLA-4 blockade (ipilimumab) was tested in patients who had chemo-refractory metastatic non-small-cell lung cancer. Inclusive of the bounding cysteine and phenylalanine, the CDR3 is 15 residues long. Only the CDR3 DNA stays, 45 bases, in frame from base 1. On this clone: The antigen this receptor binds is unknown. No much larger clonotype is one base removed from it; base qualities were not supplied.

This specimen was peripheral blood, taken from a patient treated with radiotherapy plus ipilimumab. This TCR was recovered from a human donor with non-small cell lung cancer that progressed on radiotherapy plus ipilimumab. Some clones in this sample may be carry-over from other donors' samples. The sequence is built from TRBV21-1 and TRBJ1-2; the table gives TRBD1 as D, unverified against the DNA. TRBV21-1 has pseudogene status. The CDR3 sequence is CASGQGGSGNYGYTF. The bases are TGTGCCAGCGGCCAAGGAGGATCAGGGAACTATGGCTACACCTTC.